The clone carrying this TCR beta chain appeared a few times. Its antigen is unidentified. Alongside a J-beta primer mix, a sample-barcoded 5' primer served in a second PCR lasting 7 to 11 cycles. TCRdb itself ran the 5' RACE reads through MiXCR, one entry per CDR3 protein. The repertoire consists of some 560,000 distinct CDR3 sequences, with roughly a quarter occurring once and the leading ten covering over 3.5%. The CDR3 has 12 amino acids. V was pared by 6 bases and J by 6 bases, with 6 bases of the junction left unmatched. The germline V gene has CDR1 DFQATT and CDR2 SNEGSKA (reference sequence). This sample was included in a study of blood T cells in healthy people across ages. Whole-study findings and limits: Diversity of TCR beta per million T cells declined in a roughly linear way with age. The study found more naive CD4+ cells and higher diversity in long-lived than aged donors.

This same sample was also part of a study on T cells of mothers and their children. That source adds: Once extracted, all RNA went into cDNA synthesis at roughly 1.5 ug per 15 ul.

The sample taken for sequencing was blood. The clonotype originates from a boy aged 2-9 years in good health. The V call is TRBV20-1, the J call TRBJ1-2, with 8 bases fitting TRBD1. Written as DNA, the CDR3 is TGCAGTGCCGAGGACAGGGATAATGGCTACACCTTC. Protein product: CSAEDRDNGYTF.